The present entry profiles one T cell receptor beta chain with its context. Its cognate antigen is unknown. This record belongs to a study of T cells in localized non-small cell lung cancer. Points from the study as a whole: Adjacent uninvolved lung tissue had the highest T cell clonality, exceeding tumor. Longer overall survival was associated with a higher density of T cells in the blood.

CDR1 and CDR2 (germline): ENHRY, SYGVKD. This CDR3 spans 14 amino acids. V lost 6 bases and J lost 3; bases outside the gene matches: 7. Assay used: immunoSEQ multiplex PCR; TCRdb lists only in-frame clones, some missing. The table includes 20,000 to 30,000 clones, roughly four fifths detected once. Sequenced here: peripheral blood, sampled before any cancer treatment. The TCR sequence derives from a woman aged 35 to 69 with stage I lung adenocarcinoma. The V and J genes are TRBV10-3 and TRBJ1-1, with TRBD1 matching 7 bases. The DNA of the CDR3 is TGTGCCATCAGGGTAAATGACAGGGACACTGAAGCTTTCTTT. Its protein is CAIRVNDRDTEAFF.